This TCR beta chain emerged from a study of blood T cell repertoires in COVID-19. Looking at the study overall: Samples came from the United States, Italy and Spain, spanning acute and convalescent COVID-19. Sources were T cells, B-cell-depleted T cells, or PBMCs; the material itself was cDNA or gDNA.

This clone showed up just once. The age range of participants was about 18 to 95 years, with residence in under 30 US areas. Symptom resolution, clearance, or two negative PCRs marked the recovered donors of Cohort 3. Profiled with immunoSEQ multiplex PCR; TCRdb holds only in-frame clones, not every one. The top ten hold 1.7% of the sample, which has a few hundred thousand clones, over 85% seen once. The source material was PBMCs or T cells enriched from blood (not recorded which). This sequence originates from a woman aged 25 to 45 who had recovered from COVID-19.

CDR3 in amino acids: CASSLFSRTGQPQHF. For the CDR3, the DNA is TGTGCCAGCAGTTTATTTTCTAGAACCGGTCAGCCCCAGCATTTT. The rearrangement links TRBV27 to TRBJ1-5, with no clear D. Germline V gene lookup returns CDR1 MNHEY and CDR2 SMNVEV (reference sequence). Trimming removed 1 base at V and 6 bases at J, with 13 bases between. The CDR3 has 15 amino acids.